The 20 T cell receptor beta chains below were found in one sample sequenced in a study of T cell responses to AZD1222 COVID-19 vaccine. The data were produced by immunoSEQ multiplex PCR, yet TCRdb's version contains in-frame clones alone and is incomplete. Of over 100,000 clones in the sample, 88% were seen once. The sample was peripheral blood, taken on day 0 of AZD1222 vaccination. These receptors came from an adult in good health.

This chain joins TRBV6-5 and TRBJ1-2; D is perhaps TRBD1 (5 bases). V was clipped by 0 bases and J by 2 bases, with 7 bases between them. The length of the CDR3 is 14 residues. Germline loops: CDR1 MNHEY, CDR2 SVGAGI. CDR3 sequence: CASSYSQGNYGYTF. For the CDR3, the DNA is TGTGCCAGCAGTTACTCGCAGGGAAACTATGGCTACACCTTC.

The chain uses TRBV19 and TRBJ2-7; the match to TRBD2 covers 12 bases. Trimming cost V 6 bases and J 3 bases; bases outside gene matches: 3. Germline V gene data show CDR1 as LNHDA and CDR2 as SQIVND (reference sequence). The CDR3 spans 14 residues. Here the CDR3 DNA reads TGTGCCAGTAGCGGGACTAGCGGGCTCTACGAGCAGTACTTC. Amino acid sequence: CASSGTSGLYEQYF.

V is TRBV7-3 and J is TRBJ2-1; D perhaps matches TRBD2 (5 bases). V lost 3 bases to trimming and J lost 1 base, with 19 bases between them. Germline values: CDR1 SGHTA, CDR2 FQGTGA. The CDR3 length is 18 residues. The CDR3 coding sequence is TGTGCCAGCAGCTTGTTTCCGGGAACGAGCGGATCCTACAATGAGCAGTTCTTC. It specifies CASSLFPGTSGSYNEQFF.

The chain combines TRBV13 with TRBJ1-4, with D perhaps matching TRBD1 (5 bases). Trimming left V 0 bases short and J 7 bases short, with 21 bases between. CDR3 length: 18 amino acids. CDR1 and CDR2 (germline): PRHDT, FYEKMQ (reference sequence). The CDR3, as DNA: TGTGCCAGCAGCTTAGGTTGGAGGAGGGGCGGATCGAGTGAAAAACTGTTTTTT. Residues: CASSLGWRRGGSSEKLFF.

The chain couples TRBV28 to TRBJ2-7; maybe TRBD1 (6 bases). The CDR3 has 13 amino acids. Germline V lookup: CDR1 MDHEN, CDR2 SYDVKM. Trimming took off 6 bases at V and 4 bases at J, with 13 bases between the two ends. CDR3: CASRGAAFYEQYV. CDR3 nucleotide sequence: TGTGCCAGCAGGGGGGCAGCGTTTTACGAGCAGTACGTC.

This chain links TRBV5-1 with TRBJ2-3, with TRBD2 matching 11 bases. The germline CDR1 and CDR2 sequences are SGHRS and YFSETQ. The V and J ends lost 4 bases and 0 bases, in that order; junction bases with no gene match: 10. This CDR3 has 18 amino acids. CDR3 nucleotides: TGCGCCAGCAGCCCGATGGGGACTAGCGGTCCTAGCACAGATACGCAGTATTTT. It is translated as CASSPMGTSGPSTDTQYF.

CDR3 sequence: CASANLAGSSYNEQFF. CDR3 bases: TGTGCCAGTGCTAACCTAGCGGGGAGCTCCTACAATGAGCAGTTCTTC. V and J are TRBV6-6 and TRBJ2-1, with TRBD2 identical over 9 bases. J lost 0 bases, V lost 9 bases, and 9 bases had no gene match. In germline, CDR1 is MNHNY, CDR2 SVGAGI (reference sequence). The CDR3 extends over 16 amino acids.

The DNA for the CDR3 is TGTGCCTGCCGGGACCTTTCGAGCACAGATACGCAGTATTTT. Amino acids: CACRDLSSTDTQYF. The chain carries TRBV30 and TRBJ2-3; either TRBD1 or TRBD2 may fit D (5 bases each). The V gene lost 6 bases and the J gene lost 0 bases, with 13 bases spanning the gap. The V gene's germline CDR1 is GTSNPN and CDR2 SVGIG (reference sequence). The CDR3 loop spans 14 amino acids.

The CDR3 DNA reads as TGCGCCAGCAGTGAGCCCCCGGGACTAGCGGCCTACGAGCAGTACGTC. Translated: CASSEPPGLAAYEQYV. This chain joins TRBV10-1 and TRBJ2-7, with 11 bases that match TRBD2. The CDR3 is 16 amino acids. From germline, CDR1 is WNHNN and CDR2 SYGVQD (reference sequence). The V segment lost 2 bases and the J segment 2 bases; nucleotides outside the gene matches: 5.

The chain carries TRBV7-2 and TRBJ2-5, with TRBD2 matching over 13 bases. CDR1 is SGHTA, CDR2 FQGNSA, per germline. The CDR3 extends over 18 amino acids. V lost 3 bases and J lost 1; bases outside the gene matches: 8. The CDR3: CASSFRLAGGPAQETQYF. The DNA for the CDR3 is TGTGCCAGCAGCTTTAGACTAGCGGGAGGACCGGCCCAAGAGACCCAGTACTTC.

J is TRBJ2-1 and V is TRBV7-9; 8 nucleotides agree with TRBD1. Germline loops: CDR1 SEHNR, CDR2 FQNEAQ (reference sequence). Losses at the gene ends were 5 bases for V and 7 bases for J; bases not matched to a gene: 4. The CDR3 sequence is 13 residues long. CDR3 loop: CASSQTGDNEQFF. The CDR3 nucleotides read TGTGCCAGCAGCCAGACAGGGGATAATGAGCAGTTCTTC.

The chain combines TRBV6-2 or TRBV6-3 with TRBJ2-3; D gene ambiguous. V gave up 6 bases and J gave up 0 bases, with 13 bases separating them. The CDR3 totals 15 residues. Germline CDR1 is MNHEY and CDR2 is SVGEGT. CDR3 sequence: CASSKTRQSTDTQYF. CDR3 in DNA: TGTGCCAGCAGCAAGACAAGACAAAGCACAGATACGCAGTATTTT.

The chain is built from TRBV19 and TRBJ2-5; the match to TRBD1 covers 12 bases. CDR3 length: 15 amino acids. V lost 4 bases to trimming and J lost 5 bases; unmatched junction nucleotides: 5. Germline lookup yields CDR1 LNHDA and CDR2 SQIVND (reference sequence). The CDR3 DNA is TGTGCCAGTAGTACCGGGACAGGGGGCACGGAGACCCAGTACTTC. It codes for CASSTGTGGTETQYF.

The CDR3: CASWGFNYGYTF. The CDR3 nucleotides read TGTGCCAGCTGGGGGTTTAACTATGGCTACACCTTC. J is TRBJ1-2 and V is TRBV28, with D maybe TRBD1 (5 bases). This CDR3 is 12 amino acids long. Looked up from germline, CDR1 is MDHEN and CDR2 is SYDVKM. The V gene lost 8 bases and the J gene lost 1 base, with 8 bases spanning the gap.

The gene calls are TRBV18 and TRBJ1-5; 9 bases line up with TRBD1. Germline trimming cut 5 bases from V and 0 bases from J; bases unmatched to any gene: 5. The CDR3 runs to 16 residues. Germline assignment: CDR1 KGHSH and CDR2 LQKENI. CDR3 residues: CASSETQGASNQPQHF. CDR3 nucleotide sequence: TGTGCCAGCTCAGAAACACAGGGGGCTAGCAATCAGCCCCAGCATTTT.

The rearrangement links TRBV5-1 to TRBJ2-5, with D tentatively TRBD2 (5 bases). CDR3 length: 14 amino acids. V was pared by 0 bases and J by 0 bases, with 6 bases between. Per germline, CDR1 SGHRS and CDR2 YFSETQ. The chain's CDR3 is CASSLAGYQETQYF. The CDR3 DNA sequence: TGCGCCAGCAGCTTGGCGGGGTACCAAGAGACCCAGTACTTC.

The chain combines TRBV30 with TRBJ1-5; a weak D match, TRBD1 (6 bases). CDR1 is GTSNPN, CDR2 SVGIG, per germline (reference sequence). Deletions cut 0 bases from V and 6 bases from J, with 24 bases between. The CDR3 runs to 18 residues. CDR3 protein: CAWSVQIGGVRPFQPQHF. The CDR3 bases are TGTGCCTGGAGTGTACAAATAGGGGGTGTGAGGCCTTTTCAGCCCCAGCATTTT. Full variable domain (missing parts from reference TRBV30 and TRBJ1-5): SQTIHQWPATLVQPVGSPLSLECTVEGTSNPNLYWYRQAAGRGLQLLFYSVGIGQISSEVPQNLSASRPQDRQFILSSKKLLLSDSGFYLCAWSVQIGGVRPFQPQHFGDGTRLSIL.

This clone was seen once. The chain couples TRBV6-9 to TRBJ1-2, with D perhaps TRBD1 (5 bases). This CDR3 comprises 15 residues. Germline values: CDR1 MNHGY, CDR2 SVAAGI. The V end was cut by 2 bases, the J end by 2 bases, with 12 bases between. This CDR3 is CASSYPRGPNYGYTF. CDR3 DNA sequence: TGTGCCAGCAGTTATCCGCGGGGCCCAAACTATGGCTACACCTTC.

The V and J genes are TRBV6-5 and TRBJ1-2; D is ambiguous. The V end was cut by 6 bases, the J end by 6 bases, with 17 bases between. Germline V CDR1 and CDR2: MNHEY, SVGAGI. The CDR3 length is 14 residues. CDR3 DNA sequence: TGTGCCAGCAGGGAGCGTGCTTCCGCCAATGGCTACACCTTC. It yields the protein CASRERASANGYTF.

J is TRBJ1-5 and V is TRBV3-1 (or the pseudogene TRBV3-2); TRBD1 is a possible D gene (6 bases). Germline V gene lookup returns CDR1 LGHDT and CDR2 YNNKEL (reference sequence). The CDR3 covers 15 residues. V was cut by 1 base and J by 4 bases, with 11 bases left in between. The CDR3 sequence: CASSQGTQGNQPQHF. The CDR3 coding sequence is TGTGCCAGCAGCCAAGGCACTCAGGGGAATCAGCCCCAGCATTTT.